This T cell receptor (beta chain) was identified in a study of T-cell memory formation after mild COVID-19. As for the study in general: Most TCR clusters belonged to a single donor.

Ten or more counts support this clonotype. The CDR3 is 14 amino acids. The V gene lost 7 bases and the J gene lost 4 bases, with 14 bases spanning the gap. TCRdb reprocessed the 5' RACE reads via MiXCR and lists one record per CDR3 protein. This sample has under 300,000 distinct CDR3 sequences, with around 10% found just once. The sequencing input was PBMCs or a T cell subset sorted from them (not recorded which). The J gene is TRBJ1-5, the V gene TRBV12-3 or TRBV12-4; D remains unclear. The TCR originated in a man between 18 and 35 years old who had mild COVID-19 (a few samples of this study predate the infection). Cell type and time point are not known. The CDR3 DNA is TGTGCCAGCAATGCCGCGGCCAGTAATCAGCCCCAGCATTTT. Residues: CASNAAASNQPQHF.